This T cell receptor (beta chain) came from a study of OX40 agonist ivuxolimab in advanced cancers. Across the study: Checkpoint inhibitors had been given previously to around 38% of patients. The study reported partial responses in three patients: one hepatocellular carcinoma, two cutaneous melanoma. Study-wide findings and caveats: Among the lowest peripheral clonal expansion occurred in 0.1-3.0 mg/kg partial responders.

Blood samples were obtained at baseline, cycle 4 day 1, and cycle 7 day 1. On this clone: Its antigen remains unknown.

The V gene's germline CDR1 is SGHRS and CDR2 YFSETQ. Losses at the gene ends were 5 bases for V and 1 base for J; bases not matched to a gene: 18. The CDR3 loop spans 19 amino acids. Clones were read by immunoSEQ multiplex PCR, and TCRdb kept only the in-frame ones, dropping some. The top ten clones hold under 7.5% of a sample with approximately 70,000 clones, just over 90% of them seen once. This sample comprised CD4+ or CD8+ T cells sorted from blood, obtained in a trial of the OX40 agonist ivuxolimab. V gene TRBV5-1 combines with J gene TRBJ2-7; 10 positions match TRBD2. The clonotype comes from an adult with an advanced solid tumor such as melanoma, head and neck, liver or kidney cancer. The CDR3 DNA sequence: TGCGCCAGCAGTTCGGATAGTCCTAGCGGGAGTCGGTCGTCCTACGAGCAGTACTTC. This encodes CASSSDSPSGSRSSYEQYF.